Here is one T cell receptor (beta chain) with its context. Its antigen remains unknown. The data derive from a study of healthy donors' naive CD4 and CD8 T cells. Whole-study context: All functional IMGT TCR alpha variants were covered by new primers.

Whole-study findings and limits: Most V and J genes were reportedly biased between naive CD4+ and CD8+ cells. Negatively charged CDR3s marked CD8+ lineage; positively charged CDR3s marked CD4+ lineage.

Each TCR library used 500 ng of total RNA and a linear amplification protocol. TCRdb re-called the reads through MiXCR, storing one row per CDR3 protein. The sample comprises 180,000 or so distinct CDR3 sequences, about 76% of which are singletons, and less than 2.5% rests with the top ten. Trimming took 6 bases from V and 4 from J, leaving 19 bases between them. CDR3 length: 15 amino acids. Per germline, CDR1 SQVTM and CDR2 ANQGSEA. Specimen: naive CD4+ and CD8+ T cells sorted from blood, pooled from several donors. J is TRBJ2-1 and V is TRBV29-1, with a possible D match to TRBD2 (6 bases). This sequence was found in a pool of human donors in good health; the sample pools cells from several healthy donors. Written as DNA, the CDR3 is TGCAGCGTCCTAGGGCGGCGGGAAGGTTACAATGAGCAGTTCTTC. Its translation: CSVLGRREGYNEQFF.